This note documents a single T cell receptor (beta chain) sequence. Its target is not known. The sample is drawn from a study of OX40 agonist ivuxolimab in advanced cancers. Study-wide background: The patients' treatment was ivuxolimab, an agonistic anti-OX40 (CD134) antibody. Three patients, one with hepatocellular carcinoma and two with cutaneous melanoma, responded partially.

Notes on the study in general: More expanded clones were found, on average, in CD8+ than in CD4+ T cells.

The germline gives CDR1 SEHNR, CDR2 FQNEAQ (reference sequence). CDR3 length equals 16 residues. Deletions cut 5 bases from V and 0 bases from J, with 14 bases between. Using immunoSEQ multiplex PCR, the repertoire was profiled, and TCRdb retains in-frame clones only, with some absent. The sample shows 100,000 to 150,000 clones, 92% of them seen only once. This chain connects TRBV7-9 to TRBJ2-1; D not certain. The clonotype originates from an adult with an advanced solid tumor such as melanoma, head and neck, liver or kidney cancer. The sequences come from CD4+ or CD8+ T cells sorted from blood, collected in a trial of the OX40 agonist ivuxolimab. CDR3 sequence reads: CASSNQARVSYNEQFF. CDR3 bases: TGTGCCAGCAGCAATCAGGCCCGCGTCTCCTACAATGAGCAGTTCTTC.